One sample yielded the 5 T cell receptor beta chains listed below, sequenced in a study of tissue T cells after allogeneic stem cell transplantation. Clones were read by immunoSEQ multiplex PCR, and TCRdb kept only the in-frame ones, dropping some. The data show fewer than 30,000 clones, less than 90% seen once. The starting material was blood, obtained before transplantation. These receptors were taken from a woman aged 18-55 years who later had graft-versus-host disease after an allogeneic stem cell transplant.

This clone was found once. This chain links TRBV4-1 with TRBJ1-4; D unresolved. CDR3 length: 13 amino acids. Germline V gene sequence: CDR1 MGHRA, CDR2 YSYEKL. Deletions cut 1 base from V and 8 bases from J, with 8 bases between. CDR3 nucleotides: TGCGCCAGCAGCCAAGTCGTGGGCGAAAAACTGTTTTTT. Translation gives CASSQVVGEKLFF.

As DNA, the CDR3 is TGTGCCAGCAGCGAACTCGAGCTCAATGAGCAGTTCTTC. It translates to CASSELELNEQFF. The chain is built from TRBV2 and TRBJ2-1; D uncertain. The CDR3 is made up of 13 amino acids. V was shortened by 6 bases and J by 6 bases, with 12 bases between the two germline ends. In germline, CDR1 is SNHLY, CDR2 FYNNEI.

The chain employs TRBV30 and TRBJ2-5, with 7 bases identical to TRBD1. Germline CDR1 and CDR2: GTSNPN and SVGIG (reference sequence). CDR3 length: 13 amino acids. With V trimmed by 3 bases and J by 4 bases, 5 bases remained unmatched. CDR3 sequence: CAWSADRRETQYF. The CDR3 DNA sequence: TGTGCCTGGAGCGCGGACAGGCGAGAGACCCAGTACTTC.

The chain employs TRBV7-2 and TRBJ2-7; tentatively, D is TRBD1 (6 bases). The germline V and J ends were trimmed by 5 bases and 3 bases, with 14 bases remaining between them. Per the germline V gene, CDR1 is SGHTA and CDR2 is FQGNSA. This CDR3 is 14 amino acids long. The CDR3 DNA sequence: TGTGCCAGCAGCGAATGGGACACGCGCTACGAGCAGTACTTC. This translates into CASSEWDTRYEQYF.

On this clone: Other DNA sequences in the sample encode the same CDR3. J is TRBJ1-1 and V is TRBV10-1; 7 bases are a match to TRBD1. V was clipped by 5 bases and J by 1 base; unmatched bases: 1. The CDR3 loop spans 13 amino acids. The V gene's germline CDR1 is WNHNN and CDR2 SYGVQD (reference sequence). The CDR3 nucleotides are TGCGCCAGCAGTCGGACAGGGAACACTGAAGCTTTCTTT. It translates to CASSRTGNTEAFF.